One sample yielded the 5 T cell receptor beta chains listed below, sequenced in a study of CD4 T cells in relation to SARS-CoV-2 and coronaviruses. Repertoires were generated with immunoSEQ multiplex PCR, while TCRdb's copy carries only in-frame clones and drops some. Altogether around 25,000 clones are present, approximately 82% being singletons, with the ten largest covering approximately 30%. CD4+ T cells from unexposed donors were obtained before the COVID-19 pandemic (2011-2018). After about 11 days of culture, CD4+ T cells were isolated. These TCRs' antigens remain unknown. Sequencing used CD4+ T cells from PBMCs, cultured in vitro. All receptors come from a human donor in good health.

The rearrangement uses TRBV5-6 and TRBJ2-1; 7 bases agree with TRBD1. This CDR3 is 13 amino acids long. In germline, CDR1 is SGHDT, CDR2 YYEEEE. After removal of 1 base from V and 8 bases from J, the junction contained 3 bases not matched to a gene. For the CDR3, the DNA is TGTGCCAGCAGCTTGTATGACAGGGATGAGCAGTTCTTC. Residues: CASSLYDRDEQFF.

The gene calls are TRBV12-3 or TRBV12-4 and TRBJ1-1; D is ambiguous. This CDR3 contains 13 residues. V lost 1 base, J lost 3 bases, and 6 bases lay in between. The DNA for the CDR3 is TGTGCCAGCAGTTTAGGCCGAGACACTGAAGCTTTCTTT. Translation gives CASSLGRDTEAFF.

The chain has TRBV19 and TRBJ1-1; TRBD1 matches at 12 bases. The CDR3 sequence is 14 residues long. Germline V gene data show CDR1 as LNHDA and CDR2 as SQIVND (reference sequence). The J segment lost 5 bases and the V segment lost 6 bases, leaving 4 bases of the junction unmatched. Here the CDR3 DNA reads TGTGCCAGTAGGGGACAGGGGGCAGGAACTGAAGCTTTCTTT. This encodes CASRGQGAGTEAFF.

The V gene is TRBV7-9, the J gene TRBJ2-7; unclear D gene. Germline loops: CDR1 SEHNR, CDR2 FQNEAQ (reference sequence). There are 12 residues in the CDR3. The germline V and J ends were trimmed by 5 bases and 3 bases, with 8 bases remaining between them. The CDR3 nucleotides are TGTGCCAGCAGCCAGGAGTTCTACGAGCAGTACTTC. This gives the protein CASSQEFYEQYF.

This chain joins TRBV28 and TRBJ2-5; 8 bases align to TRBD2. This CDR3 region has 15 residues. The V gene's germline CDR1 is MDHEN and CDR2 SYDVKM. V lost 6 bases and J lost 3; bases outside the gene matches: 9. CDR3 in DNA: TGTGCCAGCAGCCGGGGGGGGGCAACGAAAGAGACCCAGTACTTC. This encodes CASSRGGATKETQYF.